This TCR beta chain was recorded in a study of blood T cell repertoires in COVID-19 (dated by TCRdb to the early 2020s). Regarding the complete study: The collaborator samples originated in the United States, Italy and Spain and spanned the acute and convalescent phases of COVID-19. Deeply sampled blood TCRbeta repertoires from subjects exposed to, actively infected with, or recovered from COVID-19 were included in the dataset. HLA class I and class II types, where available, came from metadata supplied by the sample provider rather than from assay-based typing. The repertoires were released in a freely available public database meant as a resource for research on the immune response to SARS-CoV-2. The material from the prospective study consisted of cDNA or gDNA derived from T cells, B-cell-depleted T cells, or PBMCs. Sample metadata almost always included a de-identified subject ID, COVID-19 status, age in years and sex. The samples were drawn from two sources: the first 160 participants of the ongoing ImmuneRACE study, and 1,000 to 1,500 subjects contributed by 6 global collaborators.

TCRbeta CDR3 regions were amplified from genomic DNA using the immunoSEQ Assay, a bias-controlled multiplex PCR. The paper's processing steps were these. The number of nucleated cells in each sample was estimated from the amplification of reference gene primers within the assay. Sequence reads were collapsed and filtered to measure the absolute abundance of every unique TCRbeta CDR3 rearrangement. Productive Simpson clonality was computed per sample as the square root of Simpson's diversity index over productive rearrangements. TCRdb carries this immuneACCESS record with in-frame sequences only. Its versions omit some clonotypes, under half of them owing to an unresolved V gene in the studies checked, with the rest unexplained. Clonal size and the V and J genes are those of that table, whereas D and trimming came from the DNA. A total of 150,000 to 170,000 clones appear in this sample, roughly nine tenths of them only once. The ten largest clonotypes hold about 0.57% of the sample.

Concerning this clone: Its antigen has not been determined. No base qualities exist here, and no much larger clone lies one base off it. Other DNA sequences in the sample encode the same CDR3.

The collaborating institutions used their own protocols to collect whole blood in K2EDTA tubes. Collaborator samples were shipped for TCRbeta analysis as frozen whole blood, isolated PBMCs, or DNA extracted from either sample type. Trimming takes 3 bases off V and 5 bases off J; junction bases not matched to a gene: 2. The germline V gene provides CDR1 ENHRY and CDR2 SYGVKD. The CDR3 spans 14 residues, from the cysteine through the phenylalanine. Only the CDR3 DNA stays, 42 bases, in frame from base 1. The paper's findings and limits, for the study overall: How much clinical and demographic metadata was included differed by source and by participant, and the metadata was provided uncurated.

The sample consisted of peripheral blood. This clonotype originated in a man in his forties or fifties with acute or convalescent COVID-19. Recombination joined TRBV10-3 with TRBJ2-1; the central 9 bases match TRBD2. The nucleotide sequence reads TGTGCCATCAGTGATCTAGCGGGAAACAATGAGCAGTTCTTC. It is translated as CAISDLAGNNEQFF.